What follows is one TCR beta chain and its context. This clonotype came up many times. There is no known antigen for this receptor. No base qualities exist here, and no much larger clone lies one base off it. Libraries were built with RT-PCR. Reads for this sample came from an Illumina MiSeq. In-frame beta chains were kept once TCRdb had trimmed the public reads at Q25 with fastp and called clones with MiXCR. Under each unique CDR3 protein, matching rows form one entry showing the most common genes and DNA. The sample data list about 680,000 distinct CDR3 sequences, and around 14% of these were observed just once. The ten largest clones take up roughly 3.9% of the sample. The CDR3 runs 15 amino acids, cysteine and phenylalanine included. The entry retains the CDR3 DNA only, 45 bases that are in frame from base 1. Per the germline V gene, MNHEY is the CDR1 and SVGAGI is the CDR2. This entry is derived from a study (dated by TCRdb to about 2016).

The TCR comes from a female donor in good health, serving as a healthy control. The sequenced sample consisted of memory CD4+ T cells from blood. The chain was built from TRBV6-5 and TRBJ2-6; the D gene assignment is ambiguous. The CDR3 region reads CAIGQLSSGANVLTF. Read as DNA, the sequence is TGTGCAATAGGGCAGTTAAGCTCTGGGGCCAACGTCCTGACTTTC.